The source of this TCR beta chain is a study of T cell changes during pregnancy in multiple sclerosis. Concerning this clone itself: Different DNA sequences within this sample yield the same CDR3.

Germline V CDR1 and CDR2: ENHRY, SYGVKD. Deletions cut 0 bases from V and 3 bases from J, with 3 bases between. CDR3 length: 12 amino acids. Here immunoSEQ multiplex PCR was the method, and the copy in TCRdb shows in-frame clones only, minus some. The sample includes 65,000 to 85,000 clones, under 95% seen only once; the top ten take more than 1.2%. This rearrangement joins TRBV10-3 to TRBJ2-7; no firm D call. This sequence was found in a female donor with multiple sclerosis, enrolled in a pregnancy study. The sequencing used peripheral blood, collected in the third trimester of pregnancy. In DNA, the CDR3 is TGTGCCATCAGTGAGTCCAGCTACGAGCAGTACTTC. The encoded protein is CAISESSYEQYF.